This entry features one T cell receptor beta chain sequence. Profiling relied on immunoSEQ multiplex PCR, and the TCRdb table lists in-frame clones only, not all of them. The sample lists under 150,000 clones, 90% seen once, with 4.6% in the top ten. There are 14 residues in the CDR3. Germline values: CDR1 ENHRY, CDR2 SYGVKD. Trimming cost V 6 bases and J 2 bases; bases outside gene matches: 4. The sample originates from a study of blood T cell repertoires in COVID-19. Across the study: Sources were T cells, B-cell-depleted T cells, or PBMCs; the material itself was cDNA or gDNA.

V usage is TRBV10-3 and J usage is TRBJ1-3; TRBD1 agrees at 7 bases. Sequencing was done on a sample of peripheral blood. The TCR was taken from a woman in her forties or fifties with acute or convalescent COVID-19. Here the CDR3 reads CAIRSTGAGNTIYF. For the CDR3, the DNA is TGTGCCATCAGAAGTACAGGGGCTGGAAACACCATATATTTT.